These 5 T cell receptor beta chains were all obtained from the same sample, sequenced in a study of tumor-infiltrating lymphocytes in oesophageal squamous cell carcinoma. Each CDR3 protein gets one entry after TCRdb re-called the PCR reads with MiXCR. The table shows 20,000 to 25,000 distinct CDR3 sequences, with about 40% occurring only once. The sample comprised esophageal tumor tissue. The receptors come from a male donor with esophageal squamous cell carcinoma.

The rearrangement uses TRBV27 and TRBJ2-1; D is perhaps TRBD1 or TRBD2 (5 bases each). The closer fit of TRBJ2-7 to the DNA end suggests the J call may be wrong. CDR1 and CDR2 (germline): MNHEY, SMNVEV (reference sequence). CDR3 length: 11 amino acids. The CDR3 DNA reads TGTGCCAGTAAGAGGGGCTACGAGCAGTACTTC. Its translation: CASKRGYEQYF.

The rearrangement uses TRBV7-6 and TRBJ2-7, with TRBD1 as a possible D gene (7 bases). Trimming took off 3 bases at V and 2 bases at J, with 14 bases between the two ends. CDR1 is SGHVS, CDR2 FNYEAQ, per germline. This CDR3 is 15 amino acids long. The CDR3 nucleotides are TGTGCCAGCAGCTTTCAGGCAGGGGGGACCTACGAGCAGTACTTC. This translates into CASSFQAGGTYEQYF. The full variable domain, its missing parts supplied by reference TRBV7-6 and TRBJ2-7, is GAGVSQSPRYKVTKRGQDVALRCDPISGHVSLYWYRQALGQGPEFLTYFNYEAQQDKSGLPNDRFSAERPEGSISTLTIQRTEQRDSAMYRCASSFQAGGTYEQYFGPGTRLTVT.

The chain has TRBV6-1 and TRBJ2-3, with a weak D call TRBD2 (6 bases). CDR3 length: 13 residues. V lost 7 bases, J lost 3 bases, and 11 bases lay in between. Germline-derived CDR1 and CDR2 are MNHNS and SASEGT. The CDR3 reads CASTRDSTDTQYF. CDR3 DNA sequence: TGTGCCAGCACCCGGGACTCGACAGATACGCAGTATTTT.

This clonotype was seen ten or more times. Since a much larger clone is just one base distant, this may be a read error. The chain carries TRBV12-3 or TRBV12-4 and TRBJ2-7; tentatively, D is TRBD2 (6 bases). CDR3 length: 14 residues. V gave up 6 bases and J gave up 7 bases, with 19 bases separating them. The CDR3 DNA sequence: TGTGCCAGCAGGGGGACTGGCCGGTCGAATGAGCAGTACTTC. Amino acid sequence: CASRGTGRSNEQYF.

The table lists this clonotype with many counts. V is TRBV10-3 and J is TRBJ2-5, with TRBD2 identical over 10 bases. The CDR3 sequence is 17 residues long. Per germline, CDR1 ENHRY and CDR2 SYGVKD. The ends lost 10 bases at V and 5 bases at J; junction bases unmatched: 19. CDR3 nucleotides: TGTGCCACCTCCGTGGGAAAGACTAGCGGGTTGGTTGAGACCCAGTACTTC. This gives the protein CATSVGKTSGLVETQYF.